These 30 T cell receptor beta chains were all obtained from the same sample, sequenced in a study of HIV-infected patients and healthy controls. Whole blood was used without fractionation, so all unsorted peripheral T cells were included. cDNA was made from about 500 ng RNA using alpha and beta constant primers. Each of the alpha and beta chains got its own library through chain-specific third strand synthesis with indices. TCRdb processed the 5' RACE reads anew with MiXCR; each CDR3 protein has one entry. Found here are 7,500 or so distinct CDR3 sequences, approximately 9.1% of them singletons; the top ten hold around 20%. The starting material was blood, obtained before antiretroviral therapy. These receptor sequences come from an adult with HIV infection.

This clonotype has at least ten counts. The V call is TRBV6-2 or TRBV6-3, the J call TRBJ2-2; 8 nucleotides match TRBD2. V dropped 5 bases and J dropped 6; count of bases not matched to a gene: 11. Germline V gene data show CDR1 as MNHEY and CDR2 as SVGEGT. The CDR3 sequence is 16 residues long. For the CDR3, the DNA is TGTGCCAGCAGTCCACTTGCGGGAGGAGTCGCCGGGGAGCTGTTTTTT. As protein: CASSPLAGGVAGELFF.

The sample holds many counts of this clonotype. The V call is TRBV9, the J call TRBJ1-5; possible D gene TRBD1, 6 bases. The V gene's germline CDR1 is SGDLS and CDR2 YYNGEE. V was pared by 3 bases and J by 1 base, with 17 bases between. This CDR3 is built from 17 residues. CDR3 DNA sequence: TGTGCCAGCAGCGCCACGGACAGTCACGGCAGCAATCAGCCCCAGCATTTT. Translated: CASSATDSHGSNQPQHF.

This clonotype was detected many times. The chain has TRBV4-1 and TRBJ2-5; D gene uncertain. The CDR3 has 13 residues. Trimming removed 1 base at V and 6 bases at J, with 9 bases between. Germline V gives CDR1 MGHRA, CDR2 YSYEKL. This CDR3 is CASSQGTEQTQYF. The CDR3, as DNA: TGCGCCAGCAGCCAAGGAACTGAGCAGACCCAGTACTTC.

By its share, this clonotype is medium-sized. The chain is built from TRBV24-1 and TRBJ2-5; TRBD2 matches 9 bases. Per germline, CDR1 KGHDR and CDR2 SFDVKD. This CDR3 contains 15 residues. The junction had 8 bases not matched to a gene; V was cut back by 3 bases and J by 7 bases. CDR3 protein: CATSDSSGRSGTQYF. CDR3 DNA sequence: TGTGCCACCAGTGATAGTAGCGGGAGAAGCGGGACCCAGTACTTC.

This clonotype was seen more than once but under ten times. CDR3 loop: CATRIGLAGGISTDTQYF. The CDR3 nucleotides read TGTGCCACCAGAATTGGACTAGCGGGAGGGATTAGCACAGATACGCAGTATTTT. The V and J genes are TRBV15 and TRBJ2-3, with 15 bases lining up with TRBD2. CDR3 length equals 18 residues. Germline CDR1 LNHNV, CDR2 YYDKDF (reference sequence). V lost 6 bases to trimming and J lost 0 bases; unmatched junction nucleotides: 7.

This chain's CDR3 is CSVERDHGYEQYF. CDR3 DNA sequence: TGCAGCGTTGAAAGGGACCACGGTTACGAGCAGTACTTC. This chain links TRBV29-1 with TRBJ2-7; D is perhaps TRBD1 or TRBD2 (5 bases each). This CDR3 comprises 13 residues. Germline-derived CDR1 and CDR2 are SQVTM and ANQGSEA. V was cut by 2 bases and J by 4 bases, with 12 bases left in between.

This clonotype was found many times. The chain is built from TRBV7-2 and TRBJ2-7; no definite D call. Between the trimmed V and J ends, which lost 0 bases and 2 bases, there was a span of 8 bases. The CDR3 has 14 residues. The germline gives CDR1 SGHTA, CDR2 FQGNSA. The CDR3 sequence: CASSLAFRAYEQYF. The CDR3 DNA reads TGTGCCAGCAGCTTAGCGTTCAGAGCCTACGAGCAGTACTTC.

In this sample, this clonotype turned up many times. The J gene is TRBJ2-1, the V gene TRBV7-9, with a possible D match to TRBD2 (6 bases). CDR3 length: 15 amino acids. Trimming cost V 4 bases and J 8 bases, with 18 bases left between them. Germline V CDR1 and CDR2: SEHNR, FQNEAQ (reference sequence). The CDR3 bases are TGTGCCAGCAGCTCCCGGACTACCACTAGGGATGAGCAGTTCTTC. Its protein product is CASSSRTTTRDEQFF.

The chain uses TRBV6-5 and TRBJ2-1; TRBD2 matches 13 bases. The germline gives CDR1 MNHEY, CDR2 SVGAGI. This CDR3 is built from 16 residues. The V and J ends lost 7 bases and 7 bases, in that order; junction bases with no gene match: 10. This chain's CDR3 is CASKRLAGGQENEQFF. The CDR3 DNA follows: TGTGCCAGCAAAAGACTAGCGGGAGGTCAGGAGAATGAGCAGTTCTTC.

By sample fraction, this clonotype is medium-sized. This sequence joins TRBV5-4 and TRBJ2-2, with D possibly being TRBD1 or TRBD2 (5 bases each). Trimming shortened V by 4 bases and J by 1 base, and 11 bases separated the two germline ends. Germline lookup yields CDR1 SGHNT and CDR2 YYREEE (reference sequence). The CDR3 is 15 amino acids. The CDR3 DNA follows: TGTGCCAGCAGCCCCGGGACGGTGAACACCGGGGAGCTGTTTTTT. It encodes CASSPGTVNTGELFF.

The chain employs TRBV11-2 and TRBJ2-5, with 11 nucleotides matching TRBD2. J was trimmed by 0 bases and V by 6 bases; bases with no gene match: 9. Germline-derived CDR1 and CDR2 are SGHAT and FQNNGV. The CDR3 loop spans 17 amino acids. The CDR3 sequence: CASSHLQGLADQETQYF. For the CDR3, the DNA is TGTGCCAGCAGTCACCTACAGGGACTAGCGGACCAAGAGACCCAGTACTTC.

In this sample, this clonotype is medium-sized. In DNA form, the CDR3 reads TGCAGCGTTGAAACGACCACAGATACGCAGTATTTT. Translated, it gives CSVETTTDTQYF. V is TRBV29-1 and J is TRBJ2-3; D remains unclear. With 2 bases removed from V and 2 bases from J, the gap between germline ends came to 5 bases. The CDR3 sequence is 12 residues long. From germline, CDR1 is SQVTM and CDR2 ANQGSEA.

This clonotype qualifies as medium-sized. V is TRBV6-6 and J is TRBJ2-7; TRBD2 matches 9 bases. Germline V gives CDR1 MNHNY, CDR2 SVGAGI (reference sequence). The CDR3 extends over 16 amino acids. The trim removed 5 bases at V and 0 bases at J, leaving 8 bases unmatched. The CDR3 DNA reads as TGTGCCAGCAGTCAAGGGCAGGGACTAGCCTCCTACGAGCAGTACTTC. This gives the protein CASSQGQGLASYEQYF.

This clonotype was observed a handful of times. The chain carries TRBV5-5 and TRBJ1-1; D gene unclear. Germline V gene data show CDR1 as SGHKS and CDR2 as YYEKEE (reference sequence). V dropped 2 bases and J dropped 7 bases, with 9 bases sitting between them. The CDR3 runs to 12 residues. The CDR3 sequence is CASSFEPYEAFF. As DNA, the CDR3 is TGTGCCAGCAGCTTTGAGCCCTATGAAGCTTTCTTT.

This clonotype was detected ten times or more. V usage is TRBV7-2 and J usage is TRBJ2-3; D is possibly TRBD1 or TRBD2 (6 bases each). This CDR3 is 14 amino acids long. The V gene's germline CDR1 is SGHTA and CDR2 FQGNSA. V was trimmed by 2 bases and J by 4 bases, leaving 10 bases between them. DNA of the CDR3: TGTGCCAGCAGCTTAAGTCGGGGGCCAGATACGCAGTATTTT. Translation: CASSLSRGPDTQYF.

In this sample, this clonotype turned up many times. This sequence joins TRBV5-1 and TRBJ1-2, with D tentatively TRBD1 (5 bases). CDR3 length: 14 residues. Germline CDR1 is SGHRS and CDR2 is YFSETQ. Between the trimmed V and J ends, which lost 1 base and 0 bases, there was a span of 7 bases. CDR3 protein: CASSLQGPNYGYTF. CDR3 DNA sequence: TGCGCCAGCAGCTTGCAGGGTCCTAACTATGGCTACACCTTC.

This clonotype was observed many times. The rearrangement uses TRBV29-1 and TRBJ2-3; D is unresolved. V lost 5 bases to trimming and J lost 0 bases, with 9 bases between them. The germline CDR1 and CDR2 sequences are SQVTM and ANQGSEA. CDR3 length equals 13 residues. CDR3 nucleotides: TGCAGCGTTCGACAACCGAGCACAGATACGCAGTATTTT. Its translation: CSVRQPSTDTQYF.

In this sample, this clonotype turned up many times. The rearrangement uses TRBV20-1 and TRBJ2-5; 12 bases are a match to TRBD2. V was pared by 0 bases and J by 4 bases, with 15 bases of the junction left unmatched. This CDR3 region has 19 residues. Germline assignment: CDR1 DFQATT and CDR2 SNEGSKA (reference sequence). CDR3 sequence: CSARDLSDPGLAGLETQYF. The DNA of the CDR3 is TGCAGTGCTAGAGATCTTTCCGACCCGGGACTAGCGGGTTTAGAGACCCAGTACTTC.

The V gene is TRBV9, the J gene TRBJ2-1; D gene unclear. With 5 bases removed from V and 3 bases from J, the gap between germline ends came to 15 bases. The CDR3 covers 15 residues. The germline V gene encodes CDR1 SGDLS and CDR2 YYNGEE. CDR3 DNA: TGTGCCAGCAGTACCCAACCCACGGGCTACAATGAGCAGTTCTTC. As protein: CASSTQPTGYNEQFF.

This clonotype has at least ten counts. The chain is built from TRBV5-4 and TRBJ2-1; D remains ambiguous. This CDR3 contains 14 residues. The V gene lost 0 bases and the J gene lost 1 base, with 5 bases spanning the gap. Looked up from germline, CDR1 is SGHNT and CDR2 is YYREEE (reference sequence). CDR3 sequence: CASSLDWSYNEQFF. For the CDR3, the DNA is TGTGCCAGCAGCTTGGATTGGTCCTACAATGAGCAGTTCTTC.

This clonotype is medium-sized (0.01 to 0.1%) in the sample. The chain has TRBV6-6 and TRBJ2-5; 8 nucleotides match TRBD1. The CDR3 is 16 amino acids. With 6 bases clipped from V and 2 bases from J, the junction kept 11 bases outside the gene matches. Looked up from germline, CDR1 is MNHNY and CDR2 is SVGAGI (reference sequence). The CDR3 DNA follows: TGTGCCAGCAGGACAGGGGTGGGGACACCTCAAGAGACCCAGTACTTC. It codes for CASRTGVGTPQETQYF.

The sample holds many counts of this clonotype. V and J are TRBV6-2 or TRBV6-3 and TRBJ1-5; D is perhaps TRBD1 (6 bases). Germline V gene data show CDR1 as MNHEY and CDR2 as SVGEGT. This CDR3 contains 14 residues. Deletions cut 6 bases from V and 6 bases from J, with 15 bases between. The CDR3 reads CASRPGGLAQPQHF. Written as DNA, the CDR3 is TGTGCCAGCAGGCCCGGGGGGCTTGCTCAGCCCCAGCATTTT.

This clonotype was counted at least ten times. The genes are TRBV20-1 and TRBJ2-2; 11 bases match TRBD2. Looked up from germline, CDR1 is DFQATT and CDR2 is SNEGSKA (reference sequence). V was pared by 5 bases and J by 6 bases, with 2 bases of the junction left unmatched. The CDR3 has 13 residues. CDR3 in amino acids: CSAGTSGPGELFF. The CDR3 DNA follows: TGCAGTGCTGGGACTAGCGGTCCCGGGGAGCTGTTTTTT.

This chain joins TRBV4-2 and TRBJ2-3; the D gene is possibly TRBD2 (6 bases). The CDR3 is 18 amino acids. The V end lost 1 base, the J end lost 0 bases, and 17 bases lay between the germline ends. Looked up from germline, CDR1 is LGHNA and CDR2 is YNFKEQ. The CDR3 sequence: CASSQGSGSGPSTDTQYF. The CDR3 bases are TGTGCCAGCAGCCAAGGATCTGGAAGCGGGCCTAGCACAGATACGCAGTATTTT.

This clonotype was seen ten or more times. V gene TRBV29-1 combines with J gene TRBJ1-1; 9 positions agree with TRBD1. Trimming at V came to 6 bases and at J to 8 bases, leaving 13 bases not matched to a gene. The germline CDR1 and CDR2 sequences are SQVTM and ANQGSEA. The CDR3 covers 14 residues. The CDR3 bases are TGCAGCGTCCCTGGATTAACAGGGGGCGGCGAAGCTTTCTTT. Its translation is CSVPGLTGGGEAFF.

V gene TRBV28 combines with J gene TRBJ2-5; 8 nucleotides match TRBD2. Germline assignment: CDR1 MDHEN and CDR2 SYDVKM. Trimming at V came to 6 bases and at J to 1 base, leaving 13 bases not matched to a gene. The CDR3 is made up of 17 amino acids. This CDR3 is CASRPGGIAGIQETQYF. DNA for the CDR3: TGTGCCAGCAGGCCCGGAGGGATAGCGGGGATCCAAGAGACCCAGTACTTC.

In its sample, this clonotype was seen many times. The chain recombines TRBV20-1 with TRBJ1-1, with D uncertain. Germline V lookup: CDR1 DFQATT, CDR2 SNEGSKA (reference sequence). The CDR3 runs 13 residues. V was shortened by 3 bases and J by 7 bases, with 15 bases between the two germline ends. In nucleotides, the CDR3 is TGCAGTGCTAGGACGGTTGTGCGCGATGAAGCTTTCTTT. Translated: CSARTVVRDEAFF.

This clonotype showed up many times. The J gene is TRBJ1-3, the V gene TRBV6-5; a weak D match, TRBD1 (5 bases). Per the germline V gene, CDR1 is MNHEY and CDR2 is SVGAGI. V lost 0 bases and J 0 bases, leaving 9 bases between the germline ends. This CDR3 comprises 16 residues. The CDR3 sequence: CASSYSQGRSGNTIYF. In DNA form, the CDR3 reads TGTGCCAGCAGTTACTCGCAGGGTCGCTCTGGAAACACCATATATTTT.

This clonotype was seen repeatedly, ten times or more. This chain connects TRBV3-1 to TRBJ2-1; D may be TRBD1 or TRBD2 (5 bases each). Germline V CDR1 and CDR2: LGHDT, YNNKEL (reference sequence). CDR3 length: 15 residues. Trimming stripped 0 bases from V and 6 bases from J, with 12 bases between. The CDR3 nucleotides read TGTGCCAGCAGCCAAGAAATAGGGACGGGCAATGAGCAGTTCTTC. As protein: CASSQEIGTGNEQFF.

This clonotype counts as medium-sized (0.01 to 0.1%). The chain employs TRBV29-1 and TRBJ2-6; tentative D call: TRBD1 (5 bases). Germline CDR1 and CDR2: SQVTM and ANQGSEA. The ends were cut back, 0 bases at V and 0 bases at J, with 18 bases in the middle. This CDR3 comprises 19 residues. CDR3 amino acids: CSVEDFVAGSPSGANVLTF. In DNA, the CDR3 is TGCAGCGTTGAAGATTTTGTGGCAGGGTCGCCCTCTGGGGCCAACGTCCTGACTTTC.